The 11 T cell receptor beta chains below all came from one sample that was sequenced in a study of T cells in Graves' hyperthyroidism and ophthalmopathy. Using RNA transcripts as the source, TCR beta CDR3 regions were amplified. In the first-round RT-PCR of the TCR CDR3, the HTBI primer set was used. MiXCR, applied by TCRdb to the multiplex PCR reads, yields one record per CDR3 protein. The data show around 400,000 distinct CDR3 sequences, around a quarter seen once. The specimen sequenced was blood. Receptors were obtained from a man aged 50-60 years with Graves' hyperthyroidism.

This clonotype was seen many times. The chain is built from TRBV12-3 or TRBV12-4 and TRBJ2-7; unclear D gene. The CDR3 is 14 amino acids. The ends were cut back, 2 bases at V and 4 bases at J, with 12 bases in the middle. The CDR3 DNA reads as TGTGCCAGCAGTTTAATGGTACAGTCTTACGAGCAGTACTTC. Amino acids: CASSLMVQSYEQYF.

The rearrangement uses TRBV7-8 and TRBJ2-7; TRBD1 matches at 8 bases. The CDR3 loop spans 15 amino acids. V was pared by 4 bases and J by 1 base, with 6 bases of the junction left unmatched. Germline CDR1 and CDR2: SGHVS and FQNEAQ. CDR3 residues: CASSSTGQVSYEQYF. DNA of the CDR3: TGTGCCAGCAGCTCCACGGGACAGGTTTCCTACGAGCAGTACTTC.

Only a few counts were recorded for this clonotype. V gene TRBV11-2 combines with J gene TRBJ2-1; D is possibly TRBD1 (6 bases). Trimming removed 5 bases at V and 4 bases at J, with 18 bases between. The CDR3 extends over 16 amino acids. The germline V gene encodes CDR1 SGHAT and CDR2 FQNNGV. The CDR3 nucleotides are TGTGCCAGCAGCGCCCGGGACACCTACCTTTACAATGAGCAGTTCTTC. Residues: CASSARDTYLYNEQFF.

This clonotype occurred many times. The rearrangement links TRBV12-3 or TRBV12-4 to TRBJ1-1; TRBD1 matches at 12 bases. This CDR3 spans 16 amino acids. Trimming at V came to 3 bases and at J to 5 bases, leaving 7 bases not matched to a gene. CDR3 sequence reads: CASSFRGQGAVTEAFF. CDR3 nucleotide sequence: TGTGCCAGCAGTTTTAGGGGACAGGGGGCCGTGACTGAAGCTTTCTTT.

The chain joins TRBV28 to TRBJ2-5, with 8 bases matching TRBD1. Looked up from germline, CDR1 is MDHEN and CDR2 is SYDVKM. J lost 4 bases, V lost 3 bases, and 4 bases had no gene match. The CDR3 sequence is 14 residues long. The CDR3 sequence: CASSFWGTGETQYF. The CDR3 DNA reads as TGTGCCAGCAGTTTCTGGGGGACAGGAGAGACCCAGTACTTC. The full variable domain, rest sourced from reference TRBV28 and TRBJ2-5, is DVKVTQSSRYLVKRTGEKVFLECVQDMDHENMFWYRQDPGLGLRLIYFSYDVKMKEKGDIPEGYSVSREKKERFSLILESASTNQTSMYLCASSFWGTGETQYFGPGTRLLVL.

Ten or more counts support this clonotype. The chain has TRBV7-8 and TRBJ2-1; 10 bases agree with TRBD1. Germline lookup yields CDR1 SGHVS and CDR2 FQNEAQ. V lost 5 bases, J lost 9 bases, and 7 bases stayed unmatched. The CDR3 consists of 14 residues. CDR3 coding DNA: TGTGCCAGCAGCCTAGGGACAGGGGTAGGTGAGCAGTTCTTC. It yields the protein CASSLGTGVGEQFF.

The J gene is TRBJ1-1, the V gene TRBV12-3 or TRBV12-4, with D perhaps TRBD1 (6 bases). V was pared by 5 bases and J by 5 bases, with 12 bases between. This CDR3 comprises 13 residues. The chain's CDR3 is CASSPDRKTEAFF. As DNA, the CDR3 is TGTGCCAGCAGTCCTGACAGGAAAACTGAAGCTTTCTTT.

This chain links TRBV29-1 with TRBJ1-2; D unresolved. The CDR3 spans 16 residues. The germline V and J ends were trimmed by 2 bases and 5 bases, with 21 bases remaining between them. CDR1 is SQVTM, CDR2 ANQGSEA, per germline. The CDR3 protein is CSVESDWANPTYGYTF. CDR3 sequence (DNA): TGCAGCGTTGAAAGCGACTGGGCGAACCCGACTTATGGCTACACCTTC.

This clonotype has only a few counts. The genes are TRBV12-3 or TRBV12-4 and TRBJ1-5; weak D call: TRBD1 (5 bases). Trimming shortened V by 1 base and J by 0 bases, and 10 bases separated the two germline ends. The CDR3 contains 16 residues. In DNA form, the CDR3 reads TGTGCCAGCAGTTTAGAGGGGTTAACTAGCAATCAGCCCCAGCATTTT. Translated, it gives CASSLEGLTSNQPQHF.

This clonotype was found a few times. V is TRBV12-3 or TRBV12-4 and J is TRBJ1-4; D not certain. This CDR3 has 14 residues. The V and J ends lost 6 bases and 6 bases respectively, with 14 bases between them. CDR3 nucleotides: TGTGCCAGCAGCCCCATGCGGACGGATGAAAAACTGTTTTTT. This sequence encodes CASSPMRTDEKLFF.

The chain recombines TRBV19 with TRBJ2-2; 12 bases fit TRBD2. Looked up from germline, CDR1 is LNHDA and CDR2 is SQIVND (reference sequence). CDR3 length: 16 amino acids. Germline trimming cut 4 bases from V and 3 bases from J; bases unmatched to any gene: 3. The CDR3 DNA reads TGTGCCAGTAGTAGGACTAGCGGGACATACACCGGGGAGCTGTTTTTT. Translation: CASSRTSGTYTGELFF.